The 29 T cell receptor beta chains given below trace back to one sample, sequenced in a study of T cells in Graves' hyperthyroidism and ophthalmopathy. Researchers took RNA transcripts and amplified the TCR beta CDR3 regions from them. TCR CDR3 underwent first-round RT-PCR with the HTBI primer set. TCRdb passed the multiplex PCR reads through MiXCR, listing each CDR3 protein once. The data contain 610,000 or so distinct CDR3 sequences, roughly 50% of them seen just once; the ten biggest clones take up roughly 8.2%. Material for sequencing was peripheral blood or thyroid tissue (not recorded which). These receptors came from a young woman with Graves' hyperthyroidism.

This clonotype was seen ten or more times. The CDR3 spells CASSQSGTGDQPQHF. CDR3 sequence (DNA): TGCGCCAGCAGCCAATCAGGGACAGGGGATCAGCCCCAGCATTTT. The chain combines TRBV5-1 with TRBJ1-5; 10 nucleotides line up with TRBD1. The CDR3 runs to 15 residues. V shed 4 bases and J 5 bases; nucleotides not matched to a gene: 6. Germline V gene lookup returns CDR1 SGHRS and CDR2 YFSETQ.

This clonotype is a singleton in its sample. The chain has TRBV20-1 and TRBJ1-4, with D possibly matching TRBD1 (6 bases). CDR1 and CDR2 (germline): DFQATT, SNEGSKA (reference sequence). The CDR3 has 14 amino acids. The V and J ends lost 1 base and 10 bases respectively, with 16 bases between them. Here the CDR3 reads CSARVSGRGGKLFF. The DNA of the CDR3 is TGCAGTGCTAGAGTTAGCGGGAGAGGGGGAAAACTGTTTTTT.

CDR3 DNA: TGTGCCAGCAGCTATGCGGGGAGTGAAAAACTGTTTTTT. This encodes CASSYAGSEKLFF. This chain joins TRBV7-2 and TRBJ1-4; D unresolved. V lost 4 bases, J lost 7 bases, and 10 bases lay in between. Germline V CDR1 and CDR2: SGHTA, FQGNSA. This CDR3 spans 13 amino acids.

This clonotype was counted ten times or more. The rearrangement uses TRBV18 and TRBJ1-1; tentatively, D is TRBD1 (5 bases). The CDR3 is made up of 13 amino acids. The V gene lost 9 bases and the J gene lost 3 bases, with 14 bases spanning the gap. Germline CDR1 is KGHSH and CDR2 is LQKENI. CDR3 region: CASSPRVDTEAFF. Here the CDR3 DNA reads TGTGCCAGTAGTCCCAGGGTGGACACTGAAGCTTTCTTT.

In its sample, this clonotype was seen many times. A much larger clone sits a single nucleotide away, making a read error possible. V is TRBV2 and J is TRBJ2-7, with 8 nucleotides matching TRBD2. CDR1 and CDR2 from the germline V gene are SNHLY and FYNNEI. This CDR3 contains 11 residues. V dropped 10 bases and J dropped 3; count of bases not matched to a gene: 2. CDR3 nucleotides: TGTGCCACCAGCGGGAGCTACGAGCAGTACTTC. The encoded protein is CATSGSYEQYF.

This clonotype was counted at least ten times. This sequence joins TRBV12-3 or TRBV12-4 and TRBJ2-7; TRBD2 matches at 9 bases. After removal of 4 bases from V and 6 bases from J, the junction contained 10 bases not matched to a gene. This CDR3 is 15 amino acids long. In nucleotides, the CDR3 is TGTGCCAGCAGTTGGATAGCGGGAGTATTACGCGAGCAGTACTTC. Translated: CASSWIAGVLREQYF.

The chain has TRBV29-1 and TRBJ1-5, with TRBD1 matching 7 bases. CDR3 length equals 12 residues. Germline V CDR1 and CDR2: SQVTM, ANQGSEA. J was trimmed by 7 bases and V by 7 bases; bases with no gene match: 7. CDR3 nucleotides: TGCAGCGCTAGACAGGGCGAACAGCCCCAGCATTTT. Translating it yields CSARQGEQPQHF.

The CDR3 coding sequence is TGTGCCAGCAGCCTAGCGGGGCCCCTGTACTTC. Residues: CASSLAGPLYF. The chain links TRBV12-3 or TRBV12-4 to TRBJ2-7; 9 bases match TRBD2. CDR3 size: 11 residues. After removal of 6 bases from V and 12 bases from J, the junction contained 6 bases not matched to a gene.

The chain recombines TRBV2 with TRBJ2-3; 9 positions match TRBD2. V was pared by 7 bases and J by 6 bases, with 8 bases of the junction left unmatched. Germline V gene lookup returns CDR1 SNHLY and CDR2 FYNNEI. The CDR3 contains 14 residues. The CDR3, as DNA: TGTGCCAGCAATTTAGCGGGAGTAGGGGATACGCAGTATTTT. Its translation: CASNLAGVGDTQYF.

The rearrangement links TRBV11-3 to TRBJ1-6, with a tentative D call TRBD1 (5 bases). Trimming left V 8 bases short and J 7 bases short, with 12 bases between. Germline CDR1 reads SGHNT; CDR2 reads YENEEA. The CDR3 runs to 13 residues. The CDR3 DNA reads as TGTGCCAGCGCAGGGACCGCCAATTCACCCCTCCACTTT. Its protein product is CASAGTANSPLHF.

The V and J genes are TRBV7-8 and TRBJ1-2, with a possible D match to TRBD1 (5 bases). Per germline, CDR1 SGHVS and CDR2 FQNEAQ. CDR3 length: 16 amino acids. Trimming removed 7 bases from V and 9 bases from J, with 27 bases in between. The CDR3, as DNA: TGTGCCAGCATCTCGACTAGCGGGGGACCCGGATTTAGCTACACCTTC. Its protein is CASISTSGGPGFSYTF.

This clonotype is a singleton in its sample. The gene calls are TRBV7-9 and TRBJ1-4; D unresolved. V gave up 5 bases and J gave up 6 bases, with 19 bases separating them. This CDR3 has 16 residues. Germline V lookup: CDR1 SEHNR, CDR2 FQNEAQ (reference sequence). This CDR3 is CASSPLGRGVDEKLFF. CDR3 in DNA: TGTGCCAGCAGCCCACTAGGACGCGGGGTAGATGAAAAACTGTTTTTT.

This clonotype was seen repeatedly, ten times or more. This chain uses TRBV24-1 with TRBJ2-5, with D possibly matching TRBD2 (6 bases). The CDR3 length is 15 residues. Germline V CDR1 and CDR2: KGHDR, SFDVKD. V lost 4 bases and J lost 5, with 16 bases in between. The CDR3 loop reads CATSEDATGAETQYF. CDR3 coding DNA: TGTGCCACCAGTGAAGACGCTACGGGAGCTGAGACCCAGTACTTC.

Many counts were recorded for this clonotype. The genes are TRBV11-2 and TRBJ2-2, with D maybe TRBD1 (5 bases). This CDR3 comprises 16 residues. Trimming took 4 bases from V and 0 from J, leaving 12 bases between them. In germline, CDR1 is SGHAT, CDR2 FQNNGV. The CDR3 spells CASSSVGHPNTGELFF. In DNA form, the CDR3 reads TGTGCCAGCAGCTCAGTTGGACACCCGAACACCGGGGAGCTGTTTTTT.

At least ten counts were recorded for this clonotype. The CDR3 DNA reads as TGCGCCAGCAAATTTGCGGGACCCACCTACGAGCAGTACTTC. It specifies CASKFAGPTYEQYF. V is TRBV5-1 and J is TRBJ2-7, with a weak D call TRBD2 (6 bases). CDR1 is SGHRS and CDR2 is YFSETQ in the germline V gene. V shed 6 bases and J shed 2 bases, with 15 bases lying between them. The CDR3 runs 14 residues.

There are many counts of this clonotype. The chain employs TRBV7-2 and TRBJ1-2, with D possibly matching TRBD1 (5 bases). This CDR3 contains 15 residues. V was clipped by 1 base and J by 8 bases, with 17 bases between them. Germline values: CDR1 SGHTA, CDR2 FQGNSA. This CDR3 is CASSLGRASPRGYTF. For the CDR3, the DNA is TGTGCCAGCAGCTTAGGCAGGGCTTCTCCTCGGGGCTACACCTTC.

This clonotype was counted at least ten times. This chain connects TRBV7-8 to TRBJ2-5; a weak D match, TRBD1 (5 bases). The V gene's germline CDR1 is SGHVS and CDR2 FQNEAQ. V lost 7 bases to trimming and J lost 1 base, with 19 bases between them. CDR3 length: 16 residues. The CDR3 DNA is TGTGCCAGCAACCGGCCCTTAGGGGCCCTCCAAGAGACCCAGTACTTC. This gives the protein CASNRPLGALQETQYF.

This clonotype was seen more than once but under ten times. One end of the junction varies from germline; a read error may be responsible. DNA of the CDR3: TGTGCCACCTCGAGTCAGAAAGACACCCACTTT. It specifies CATSSQKDTHF. This chain links TRBV27 with TRBJ1-1; the D is unclear. The germline V gene has CDR1 MNHEY and CDR2 SMNVEV (reference sequence). This CDR3 region has 11 residues.

In the case of this clonotype: A read error is possible here, since a much larger clone lies one base away. The rearrangement links TRBV12-3 or TRBV12-4 to TRBJ2-5; 8 positions match TRBD2. CDR3 size: 15 residues. CDR3 nucleotide sequence: TGTGCCAGCAGTTTTCCGGGGGGGGGCCAAGGGACCCAGTACTTC. It yields the protein CASSFPGGGQGTQYF.

In its sample, this clonotype was seen a few times. The chain recombines TRBV2 with TRBJ2-1, with a weak D call TRBD2 (7 bases). Germline CDR1 is SNHLY and CDR2 is FYNNEI. The germline V and J ends were trimmed by 6 bases and 3 bases, with 15 bases remaining between them. The length of the CDR3 is 15 residues. CDR3 sequence (DNA): TGTGCCAGCAGAAGGCGGGAGACAGGCTACAATGAGCAGTTCTTC. Translation: CASRRRETGYNEQFF.

The table lists this clonotype with many counts. The gene calls are TRBV7-8 and TRBJ1-5; TRBD1 matches at 7 bases. Germline CDR1 reads SGHVS; CDR2 reads FQNEAQ. After removal of 4 bases from V and 0 bases from J, the junction contained 9 bases not matched to a gene. The CDR3 sequence is 17 residues long. CDR3 residues: CASSSNGQEHSNQPQHF. For the CDR3, the DNA is TGTGCCAGCAGCTCCAACGGACAGGAGCATAGCAATCAGCCCCAGCATTTT.

This clonotype was seen ten or more times. The chain uses TRBV2 and TRBJ2-7, with 8 bases identical to TRBD2. Per germline, CDR1 SNHLY and CDR2 FYNNEI. The CDR3 covers 13 residues. J lost 6 bases, V lost 4 bases, and 5 bases had no gene match. The CDR3 region has the DNA TGTGCCAGCAGTGTGAGCGGGAGCGGCGAGCAGTACTTC. Amino acids: CASSVSGSGEQYF.

In this sample, this clonotype turned up many times. The rearrangement links TRBV5-1 to TRBJ2-7, with TRBD1 matching over 8 bases. Germline CDR1 SGHRS, CDR2 YFSETQ. V was pared by 0 bases and J by 2 bases, with 7 bases of the junction left unmatched. CDR3 length: 16 residues. The chain's CDR3 is CASSLAAGTGTYEQYF. The CDR3 DNA is TGCGCCAGCAGCTTGGCCGCCGGGACAGGCACCTACGAGCAGTACTTC.

This clonotype showed up many times. The V gene is TRBV20-1, the J gene TRBJ2-2; D is perhaps TRBD2 (6 bases). Germline CDR1 DFQATT, CDR2 SNEGSKA (reference sequence). Trimming took off 1 base at V and 1 base at J, with 10 bases between the two ends. This CDR3 has 15 amino acids. The CDR3 region has the DNA TGCAGTGCTAGAGTCGCTAGCGTGAACACCGGGGAGCTGTTTTTT. It encodes CSARVASVNTGELFF.

V and J are TRBV4-3 and TRBJ2-2, with 8 bases identical to TRBD1. CDR3 length: 17 amino acids. Germline V gives CDR1 LGHNA, CDR2 YSLEER. V lost 1 base and J lost 6; bases outside the gene matches: 10. Here the CDR3 reads CASSQVTGGILSGELFF. DNA for the CDR3: TGCGCCAGCAGCCAAGTTACAGGGGGAATATTATCCGGGGAGCTGTTTTTT.

V usage is TRBV10-3 and J usage is TRBJ1-1; 9 nucleotides agree with TRBD1. CDR1 and CDR2 (germline): ENHRY, SYGVKD. The V and J ends lost 2 bases and 6 bases, in that order; junction bases with no gene match: 10. The CDR3 runs to 16 residues. CDR3 coding DNA: TGTGCCATCAGTGAGGAGGACAGGGGCCTAAGCGCTGAAGCTTTCTTT. Protein sequence: CAISEEDRGLSAEAFF.

This clonotype was seen at least ten times. The chain is built from TRBV6-5 and TRBJ1-5; D is undetermined. Germline CDR1 MNHEY, CDR2 SVGAGI. The CDR3 loop spans 15 amino acids. V was clipped by 5 bases and J by 0 bases, with 11 bases between them. Written as DNA, the CDR3 is TGTGCCAGCAGTCCCAGCTGGGATAGCAATCAGCCCCAGCATTTT. Translated: CASSPSWDSNQPQHF.

This clonotype was observed at least ten times. The CDR3 loop is CSAHGQGNSPLHF. CDR3 nucleotides: TGCAGTGCTCATGGACAGGGGAATTCACCCCTCCACTTT. This rearrangement joins TRBV20-1 to TRBJ1-6; 9 nucleotides align to TRBD1. Trimming took 5 bases from V and 7 from J; bases not matched to a gene: 3. Germline assignment: CDR1 DFQATT and CDR2 SNEGSKA (reference sequence). There are 13 residues in the CDR3.

There are many counts of this clonotype. The chain employs TRBV29-1 and TRBJ2-3; D unresolved. The CDR3 is made up of 12 amino acids. Germline-derived CDR1 and CDR2 are SQVTM and ANQGSEA. V lost 6 bases and J lost 6, with 13 bases in between. CDR3 loop: CSVAAVGDTQYF. DNA for the CDR3: TGCAGCGTGGCCGCGGTGGGCGATACGCAGTATTTT.